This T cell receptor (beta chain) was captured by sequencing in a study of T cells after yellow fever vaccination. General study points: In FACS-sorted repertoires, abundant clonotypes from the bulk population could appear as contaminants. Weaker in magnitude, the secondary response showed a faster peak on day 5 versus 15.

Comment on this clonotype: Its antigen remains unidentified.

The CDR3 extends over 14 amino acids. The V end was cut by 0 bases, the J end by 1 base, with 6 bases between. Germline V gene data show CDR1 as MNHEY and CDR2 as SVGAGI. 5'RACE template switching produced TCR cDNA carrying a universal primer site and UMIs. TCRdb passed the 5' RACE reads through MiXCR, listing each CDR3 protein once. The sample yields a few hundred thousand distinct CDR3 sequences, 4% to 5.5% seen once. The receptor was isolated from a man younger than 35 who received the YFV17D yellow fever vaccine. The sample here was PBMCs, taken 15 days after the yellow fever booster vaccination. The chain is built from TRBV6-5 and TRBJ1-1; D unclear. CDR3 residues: CASSYSVTNTEAFF. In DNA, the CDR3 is TGTGCCAGCAGTTACTCAGTTACGAACACTGAAGCTTTCTTT.